This T cell receptor beta chain stems from a study of blood T cells in healthy people across ages. The CDR3 is 13 residues long. Germline CDR1 and CDR2: MNHNY and SVGAGI (reference sequence). The V and J ends lost 6 bases and 4 bases respectively, with 12 bases between them. A second PCR, run for roughly 7 to 11 cycles, used a sample-barcoded 5' primer plus a J-beta primer mix. Sequencing recovered at least 3 million CDR3-containing paired-end reads from each sample. TCRdb redid the calling of the 5' RACE reads with MiXCR, one entry per CDR3 protein. Among more than 800,000 distinct CDR3 sequences listed, around 28% were seen once. Collection of around 10 milliliters of peripheral blood was performed for each donor. Per-sample yields of isolated PBMCs were at least 6 million. As to this clonotype: This may be a read error, as it is one base from a much larger clone.

The specimen sequenced was blood. The gene calls are TRBV6-6 and TRBJ1-1; D gene unclear. The receptor was isolated from a woman at least 80 years old in good health. The CDR3 here is CASRPLVTTEAFF. DNA for the CDR3: TGTGCCAGCAGACCCCTAGTGACCACTGAAGCTTTCTTT.